This T cell receptor beta chain originates from a study of blood T cell repertoires in COVID-19. Study details: Spain, Italy and the United States supplied samples that represented acute and convalescent COVID-19. T cells, B-cell-depleted T cells, or PBMCs provided the cDNA or gDNA that served as material.

This clone showed up just once. V lost 0 bases and J lost 4; bases outside the gene matches: 2. This CDR3 has 16 amino acids. Per the germline V gene, CDR1 is LGHNA and CDR2 is YNFKEQ. As handled by the study authors: Reference gene primers were amplified, and this amplification served to estimate nucleated cell counts. The repertoire was sequenced with immunoSEQ multiplex PCR; TCRdb's copy has only in-frame clones and lacks some. Clone size and the V and J calls come from that table; the DNA yielded D and trimming. This table holds about 210,000 clones, around 82% found once. This chain links TRBV4-2 with TRBJ2-1; 11 positions agree with TRBD2. This clonotype was sampled from a woman aged 45-60 years with acute or convalescent COVID-19. Sequencing was carried out using peripheral blood. The CDR3 reads CASSQDPSGGYNEQFF. CDR3 in DNA: TGTGCCAGCAGCCAAGATCCTAGCGGGGGGTACAATGAGCAGTTCTTC.